The 5 T cell receptor beta chains reported below all come from one sample, sequenced in a study of T cells after yellow fever vaccination (dated by TCRdb to the late 2010s). Library creation used 5' RACE. The instrument given in TCRdb is Illumina NovaSeq 6000. TCRdb reprocessed the public reads (quality trimming at Q25 with fastp, clone calling with MiXCR) and kept in-frame beta chains. Rows merge per CDR3 protein into single entries with the most common DNA and genes. Recorded for this sample are under 500,000 distinct CDR3 sequences; over 15% of them occurred a single time. The ten largest clones represent roughly 19% of the sample. In light of the paper, this sample's treatment or condition label describes: live attenuated yellow fever vaccine strain. Source: PBMCs, taken before the yellow fever booster vaccination. The receptors stem from a man aged 18-30 years who received the YFV17D yellow fever vaccine.

This clonotype has just a few counts. The gene calls are TRBV5-1 and TRBJ1-6; no definite D call. V lost 0 bases and J lost 7, with 11 bases in between. There are 15 residues in the CDR3. Germline assignment: CDR1 SGHRS and CDR2 YFSETQ. CDR3 amino acids: CASSLAGPTNSPLHF. The CDR3, as DNA: TGCGCCAGCAGCTTGGCCGGGCCTACCAATTCACCCCTCCACTTT.

This clonotype showed up just a few times. The chain joins TRBV7-2 to TRBJ2-7, with D unresolved. The germline V gene encodes CDR1 SGHTA and CDR2 FQGNSA. The V gene lost 1 base and the J gene lost 0 bases, with 10 bases spanning the gap. The CDR3 consists of 15 residues. The CDR3 loop is CASSLVASFSYEQYF. Here the CDR3 DNA reads TGTGCCAGCAGCTTAGTCGCCAGCTTCTCCTACGAGCAGTACTTC.

This clonotype was counted between two and nine times. The chain carries TRBV7-2 and TRBJ1-2, with D hard to call. The germline gives CDR1 SGHTA, CDR2 FQGNSA. The CDR3 is made up of 12 amino acids. The V end was cut by 8 bases, the J end by 5 bases, with 12 bases between. CDR3 sequence (DNA): TGTGCCAGCGGAAAGAGAGAGTATGGCTACACCTTC. Its protein product is CASGKREYGYTF.

This clonotype was observed many times. This chain joins TRBV7-2 and TRBJ2-3; no reliable D call. The V gene lost 0 bases and the J gene lost 5 bases, with 6 bases spanning the gap. Germline values: CDR1 SGHTA, CDR2 FQGNSA. CDR3 length: 13 amino acids. The CDR3 region is CASSLALGDTQYF. The CDR3 bases are TGTGCCAGCAGCTTAGCGCTGGGAGATACGCAGTATTTT.

V and J are TRBV20-1 and TRBJ2-3, with D unclear. The V end was cut by 5 bases, the J end by 4 bases, with 10 bases between. Germline V CDR1 and CDR2: DFQATT, SNEGSKA (reference sequence). The CDR3 has 12 residues. The CDR3 region has the DNA TGCAGTGCTCGCGATGGGCCAGATACGCAGTATTTT. Translation gives CSARDGPDTQYF.